This record looks at one TCR beta chain sequence and its context. The antigen is unknown. The sample is drawn from a study of cytomegalovirus exposure and HLA in healthy donors. In the PCR, 60 Vbeta and 13 Jbeta primers were used. The assay was immunoSEQ multiplex PCR, and TCRdb's table has in-frame clones only and misses some. Seen here are under 200,000 clones, about 88% observed once, and the top ten hold around 2.5%. Study-wide results and caveats: There were a few CMV-associated chains whose specificity for CMV antigens was confirmed in vitro.

Germline V CDR1 and CDR2: LGHNA, YSLEER. V gave up 0 bases and J gave up 4 bases, with 16 bases separating them. This CDR3 has 16 amino acids. The clonotype comes from a man aged 25 to 45 in good health and CMV-seropositive. The chain recombines TRBV4-3 with TRBJ2-7, with D perhaps TRBD2 (5 bases). Material for sequencing was PBMCs. The CDR3 coding sequence is TGCGCCAGCAGCCAAGAAATGTGGACTCCGCTTTACGAGCAGTACTTC. It encodes CASSQEMWTPLYEQYF.